The source of this T cell receptor (beta chain) is a study of cytomegalovirus exposure and HLA in healthy donors. This clone is a singleton in its sample. Its specificity is unknown. The germline CDR1 and CDR2 sequences are SGHRS and YFSETQ. V lost 4 bases and J lost 6; bases outside the gene matches: 9. There are 15 residues in the CDR3. The PCR used 60 Vbeta and 13 Jbeta primers. Profiling relied on immunoSEQ multiplex PCR, and the TCRdb table lists in-frame clones only, not all of them. Among around 150,000 clones listed, about three quarters were seen once. Study conclusions and caveats: Prediction of most subjects' HLA-A and HLA-B alleles by TCR beta sequences was reportedly accurate. Roughly even sequencing depth across donors was the assumption behind the presence/absence analyses. It was likely that a cluster of highly shared sequence variants was a sequencing artifact. In an earlier analysis, most TCR beta V segments were productive about 87% or about 30% of the time.

V is TRBV5-1 and J is TRBJ2-7; 11 bases are a match to TRBD2. Source material: PBMCs. This TCR was sampled from a man between 40 and 49 years old in good health and CMV-seropositive. CDR3 DNA: TGCGCCAGCAGCGGGCTGGCTAGCGGGAGGAGCGAGCAGTACTTC. Translating gives CASSGLASGRSEQYF.